This is a list of T cell receptor beta chains from one sample in a study of human T cells and chemical hapten exposure. Each CDR3 protein is one row after TCRdb ran MiXCR on the RACE reads. The sample has some 79,000 distinct CDR3 sequences; 7.5% to 9.5% are singletons. The specimen was whole blood, collected in connection with sensitization to the hapten diphenylcyclopropenone (DPC). The receptors derive from a woman in her 30s with alopecia areata. Some clones in this sample may be carry-over from other donors' samples. CDR3s include the opening cysteine and the closing phenylalanine or tryptophan. Fields, in order: V gene, J gene, CDR3 protein.

v_gene: TRBV15; j_gene: TRBJ2-7; CDR3aa: CATSRVMTASEQYF
v_gene: TRBV6-6; j_gene: TRBJ1-5; CDR3aa: CASSFGLGQPQHF
v_gene: TRBV7-9; j_gene: TRBJ1-6; CDR3aa: CASSLLAENSPLHF
v_gene: TRBV10-3; j_gene: TRBJ2-5; CDR3aa: CATLSGGALATQYF
v_gene: TRBV7-9; j_gene: TRBJ1-1; CDR3aa: CASSPRQGPNTEAFF
v_gene: TRBV4-2; j_gene: TRBJ2-4; CDR3aa: CASSRSGVGAKNIQYF
v_gene: TRBV7-2; j_gene: TRBJ2-5; CDR3aa: CASSLAPSGAQETQYF
v_gene: TRBV29-1; j_gene: TRBJ1-1; CDR3aa: CSSPTEGNTEAFF
v_gene: TRBV18; j_gene: TRBJ2-3; CDR3aa: CASSPGADTQYF
v_gene: TRBV10-3; j_gene: TRBJ1-5; CDR3aa: CAISAGKSNQPQHF
v_gene: TRBV7-2; j_gene: TRBJ2-7; CDR3aa: CASSLSGGGQIYEQYF
v_gene: TRBV29-1; j_gene: TRBJ1-2; CDR3aa: CSVDGDTRSYGYTF
v_gene: TRBV20-1; j_gene: TRBJ2-3; CDR3aa: CSAPPGSSTDTQYF
v_gene: TRBV2; j_gene: TRBJ2-3; CDR3aa: CASSEIGTDTQYF
v_gene: TRBV20-1; j_gene: TRBJ2-5; CDR3aa: CSGSGGYQETQYF
v_gene: TRBV10-3; j_gene: TRBJ2-1; CDR3aa: CAISGRRVSSYNEQFF
v_gene: TRBV3-1; j_gene: TRBJ2-2; CDR3aa: CASSTRLAGKNTGELFF
v_gene: TRBV7-9; j_gene: TRBJ2-2; CDR3aa: CASSERLQGADGELFF
v_gene: TRBV18; j_gene: TRBJ1-1; CDR3aa: CASSPPGATEAFF
v_gene: TRBV29-1; j_gene: TRBJ2-1; CDR3aa: CSAERDSAYNEQFF
v_gene: TRBV12-3/TRBV12-4; j_gene: TRBJ1-1; CDR3aa: CASTSQGIAEAFF
v_gene: TRBV2; j_gene: TRBJ1-4; CDR3aa: CASRLQGVGEKLFF
v_gene: TRBV20-1; j_gene: TRBJ1-2; CDR3aa: CSARGQGVSNYGYTF
v_gene: TRBV27; j_gene: TRBJ2-1; CDR3aa: CASSFGDRGPNEQFF
v_gene: TRBV7-9; j_gene: TRBJ2-5; CDR3aa: CASTEAWASGGQETQYF
v_gene: TRBV12-3/TRBV12-4; j_gene: TRBJ1-1; CDR3aa: CASSLRGANSEAFF
v_gene: TRBV6-1; j_gene: TRBJ1-1; CDR3aa: CASSERGGEAFF
v_gene: TRBV11-1; j_gene: TRBJ1-1; CDR3aa: CASSPDLTNAEAFF
v_gene: TRBV29-1; j_gene: TRBJ2-1; CDR3aa: CSVSKGENEQFF
v_gene: TRBV6-1; j_gene: TRBJ1-1; CDR3aa: CASSVDGLKDANTEAFF
v_gene: TRBV6-5; j_gene: TRBJ2-6; CDR3aa: CASSPTLSSGANVLTF
v_gene: TRBV12-3/TRBV12-4; j_gene: TRBJ2-1; CDR3aa: CASRDSTERGRAEFF
v_gene: TRBV10-3; j_gene: TRBJ2-7; CDR3aa: CAISDGQANSYEQYF
v_gene: TRBV18; j_gene: TRBJ1-1; CDR3aa: CASSPPGRTNTEAFF
v_gene: TRBV25-1; j_gene: TRBJ2-7; CDR3aa: CASSGQLVTGVYEQYF
v_gene: TRBV30; j_gene: TRBJ1-1; CDR3aa: CAWGQNTEAFF
v_gene: TRBV5-4; j_gene: TRBJ1-1; CDR3aa: CASREGSQNTEAFF
v_gene: TRBV29-1; j_gene: TRBJ1-1; CDR3aa: CSVLGQVETEAFF
v_gene: TRBV28; j_gene: TRBJ1-1; CDR3aa: CASSSQGGGGNTEAFF
v_gene: TRBV3-1; j_gene: TRBJ1-1; CDR3aa: CASSRDCNTEAFF
v_gene: TRBV20-1; j_gene: TRBJ1-5; CDR3aa: CSARDRPGSNQPQHF
v_gene: TRBV6-2/TRBV6-3; j_gene: TRBJ2-5; CDR3aa: CASSKPGLAGPGETQYF
v_gene: TRBV7-2; j_gene: TRBJ1-3; CDR3aa: CASSLVPGPYTIYF
v_gene: TRBV7-2; j_gene: TRBJ2-5; CDR3aa: CASSPTAIAAQETQYF
v_gene: TRBV7-8; j_gene: TRBJ2-7; CDR3aa: CASSRVEGGTYEQYF
v_gene: TRBV29-1; j_gene: TRBJ1-1; CDR3aa: CSVEDGGEAFF
v_gene: TRBV6-1; j_gene: TRBJ2-6; CDR3aa: CASRDGGASGANVLTF
v_gene: TRBV7-9; j_gene: TRBJ2-4; CDR3aa: CASSGGANIQYF
v_gene: TRBV27; j_gene: TRBJ1-5; CDR3aa: CASRPADRGGNQPQHF
v_gene: TRBV6-6; j_gene: TRBJ2-7; CDR3aa: CASSYSGQGYEQYF